The rows below give T cell receptor beta chains drawn from one sample of a study of blood T cell repertoires in COVID-19. The assay was immunoSEQ multiplex PCR, and TCRdb's table has in-frame clones only and misses some. The sample carries about 400,000 clones, more than 85% recorded once. The sequencing input was peripheral blood. Every receptor here comes from a woman aged 30 to 39 with acute or convalescent COVID-19. Both conserved end residues are part of each CDR3. A D gene is named only where the DNA matches it firmly. Not every row has a clone size; where given, it reads once, few, many or a size class.

J gene	V gene	D gene	CDR3 length	clone size	CDR3 DNA	CDR3 protein
TRBJ1-4	TRBV30	.	13	.	TGTGCCTGGACTCGGGAGGGCGGTGAAAAACTGTTTTTT	CAWTREGGEKLFF
TRBJ1-1	TRBV30	.	14	.	TGTGCCTGGAGTCGGGGGGGGTTGGCCACTGAAGCTTTCTTT	CAWSRGGLATEAFF
TRBJ1-1	TRBV9	.	16	.	TGTGCCAGCAGCGATACCCGGGACACGGCAAACACTGAAGCTTTCTTT	CASSDTRDTANTEAFF
TRBJ2-1	TRBV6-5	.	15	.	TGTGCCAGCAGTTACTCCGGGACTCTTGAAGATGAGCAGTTCTTC	CASSYSGTLEDEQFF
TRBJ1-4	TRBV10-3	.	13	few	TGTGCCATCAGTGAGGTCAGAAATGAAAAACTGTTTTTT	CAISEVRNEKLFF
TRBJ2-3	TRBV10-3	TRBD2	12	once	TGTGCCATCACTGTAGCGGGGGGTACGCAGTATTTT	CAITVAGGTQYF
TRBJ1-1	TRBV11-2	.	13	.	TGTGCCAGCAGCTTAGAGTTACAGGGAGAAGCTTTCTTT	CASSLELQGEAFF
TRBJ1-6	TRBV5-6	.	15	few	TGTGCCAGCAGCCCCCTGGGGGGGGATAATTCACCCCTCCACTTT	CASSPLGGDNSPLHF
TRBJ2-5	TRBV5-1	.	14	.	TGCGCCAGCAGTTACCAGGGGTCGCAAGAGACCCAGTACTTC	CASSYQGSQETQYF
TRBJ1-2	TRBV7-9	.	13	.	TGTGCCAGCAGCGCTCAGGGTGCCTATGGCTACACCTTC	CASSAQGAYGYTF
TRBJ2-1	TRBV19	TRBD2	16	.	TGTGCCAGTAGTTCCCCGGGACTAGCGGTGATCAATGAGCAGTTCTTC	CASSSPGLAVINEQFF
TRBJ2-5	TRBV9	.	14	.	TGTGCCAGCAGCCCCCCCAGGGCGGGGGAGACCCAGTACTTC	CASSPPRAGETQYF
TRBJ1-2	TRBV5-5	.	14	.	TGTGCCAGCAGCTTGGGCCAGGCAATCTATGGCTACACCTTC	CASSLGQAIYGYTF
TRBJ2-2	TRBV5-1	TRBD1	16	.	TGCGCCAGCAGCCTAGGGGACAGGGCGAACACCGGGGAGCTGTTTTTT	CASSLGDRANTGELFF
TRBJ2-1	TRBV4-1	TRBD1	15	.	TGCGCCAGCAGCCGAGGACAGGTGCAGCCCAATGAGCAGTTCTTC	CASSRGQVQPNEQFF
TRBJ2-7	TRBV4-1	TRBD2	15	.	TGCGCCAGCAGCCAAGAGGGGGGGGTCGGGAACGAGCAGTACTTC	CASSQEGGVGNEQYF
TRBJ2-2	TRBV5-4	TRBD2	17	few	TGTGCCAGCAGCCTAGGGTTCGGTAGCGGGTCGTCCGGGGAGCTGTTTTTT	CASSLGFGSGSSGELFF
TRBJ2-7	TRBV4-2	.	16	.	TGTGCCAGCAGCCAAGTACAGACAGCACTCGACTACGAGCAGTACTTC	CASSQVQTALDYEQYF
TRBJ2-5	TRBV14	TRBD2	16	.	TGTGCCAGCAGCCAGCCGGGACTAGCGGGGCGGGAGACCCAGTACTTC	CASSQPGLAGRETQYF
TRBJ2-5	TRBV12-3/TRBV12-4	.	12	.	TGTGCCAGCAGTTTAGAGCTACAGACCCAGTACTTC	CASSLELQTQYF
TRBJ1-2	TRBV2	.	13	.	TGTGCCAGCAGTGAAGAGCGTGGAGTTGGCTACACCTTC	CASSEERGVGYTF
TRBJ1-1	TRBV19	TRBD1	13	.	TGTGCCAGTAGGGACAGGGGGCTCACTGAAGCTTTCTTT	CASRDRGLTEAFF
TRBJ1-1	TRBV3-1/TRBV3-2	.	12	.	TGTGCCAGCAGCCACTCAGGCCAGGAAGCTTTCTTT	CASSHSGQEAFF